Presented here are 19 T cell receptor beta chains from one specimen sequenced in a study of shared clonotypes between healthy human individuals. The naive CD8 fraction comprised CD45RO-negative cells positively selected for CCR7 and excluded terminally differentiated effector memory CD45RA+ cells. Libraries were prepared by immunoSEQ multiplex PCR; TCRdb keeps only in-frame clonotypes and omits some of them. The table has 600,000 or so clones, 85% to 95% seen once. The sample consisted of naive CD8+ T cells sorted from blood. These receptors were obtained from a woman aged 25 to 39 in good health.

The chain links TRBV6-5 to TRBJ1-4; D is undetermined. The germline V gene encodes CDR1 MNHEY and CDR2 SVGAGI. The CDR3 sequence is 14 residues long. V dropped 6 bases and J dropped 7 bases, with 15 bases sitting between them. The CDR3 nucleotides are TGTGCCAGCAGCCCACGGGTGGGGAGTGAAAAACTGTTTTTT. Its protein product is CASSPRVGSEKLFF.

This clone was counted a single time. The chain couples TRBV7-9 to TRBJ1-2; a possible D gene is TRBD1 (6 bases). The V end was cut by 2 bases, the J end by 3 bases, with 10 bases between. CDR1 is SEHNR, CDR2 FQNEAQ, per germline (reference sequence). CDR3 length: 14 amino acids. In nucleotides, the CDR3 is TGTGCCAGCAGCTTACAAGACAGGTACTATGGCTACACCTTC. Its translation: CASSLQDRYYGYTF.

The J gene is TRBJ2-7, the V gene TRBV2; TRBD2 matches 9 bases. In germline, CDR1 is SNHLY, CDR2 FYNNEI. V lost 3 bases to trimming and J lost 6 bases; unmatched junction nucleotides: 12. The CDR3 has 16 residues. The CDR3 DNA is TGTGCCAGCAGTGAGCGCCAGGTAGCGGGAGTGGTCGAGCAGTACTTC. Amino acid sequence: CASSERQVAGVVEQYF.

The J gene is TRBJ2-5, the V gene TRBV15; TRBD1 aligns across 8 bases. The DNA end is a closer match to TRBJ2-7, so the J assignment may be wrong. CDR3 size: 15 residues. Germline V gives CDR1 LNHNV, CDR2 YYDKDF (reference sequence). As DNA, the CDR3 is TGTGCCACCAGCAGAGGCCAGGGGGCATTCTACGAGCAGTACTTC. It codes for CATSRGQGAFYEQYF.

This clone showed up just once. The V call is TRBV6-1, the J call TRBJ2-1; weak D call: TRBD2 (6 bases). The CDR3 sequence is 15 residues long. Trimming cost V 7 bases and J 4 bases, with 17 bases left between them. CDR1 is MNHNS and CDR2 is SASEGT in the germline V gene. CDR3 in DNA: TGTGCCAGCACCCTTGGGAGGACACTTTACAATGAGCAGTTCTTC. Its translation: CASTLGRTLYNEQFF.

V and J are TRBV15 and TRBJ2-1; 10 bases agree with TRBD2. The CDR3 loop spans 17 amino acids. J gave up 4 bases and V 0 bases, and 6 bases lay outside the gene matches. Germline lookup yields CDR1 LNHNV and CDR2 YYDKDF (reference sequence). This CDR3 reads CATSRDRAGGAYNEQFF. CDR3 DNA sequence: TGTGCCACCAGCAGAGATCGAGCGGGAGGGGCATACAATGAGCAGTTCTTC.

The CDR3 region is CASSAHTGTTYEQYF. In DNA, the CDR3 is TGTGCCAGCAGTGCGCATACCGGGACAACCTACGAGCAGTACTTC. The chain links TRBV27 to TRBJ2-7; the D gene is possibly TRBD1 (6 bases). Germline V CDR1 and CDR2: MNHEY, SMNVEV (reference sequence). V was clipped by 5 bases and J by 2 bases, with 16 bases between them. There are 15 residues in the CDR3.

The V gene is TRBV15, the J gene TRBJ2-5, with TRBD2 matching over 12 bases. Germline values: CDR1 LNHNV, CDR2 YYDKDF (reference sequence). This CDR3 has 13 amino acids. The trim removed 9 bases at V and 5 bases at J, leaving 4 bases unmatched. The CDR3 region has the DNA TGTGCCACAGGACTAGCGGGACAGGAGACCCAGTACTTC. It codes for CATGLAGQETQYF. The full variable domain, its missing parts supplied by reference TRBV15 and TRBJ2-5, is DAMVIQNPRYQVTQFGKPVTLSCSQTLNHNVMYWYQQKSSQAPKLLFHYYDKDFNNEADTPDNFQSRRPNTSFCFLDIRSPGLGDTAMYLCATGLAGQETQYFGPGTRLLVL.

This rearrangement joins TRBV5-1 to TRBJ2-5, with D uncertain. The germline V gene has CDR1 SGHRS and CDR2 YFSETQ. Trimming left V 0 bases short and J 5 bases short, with 14 bases between. The CDR3 length is 15 residues. The CDR3: CASSLALGNSETQYF. The CDR3 DNA reads TGCGCCAGCAGCTTGGCCCTAGGGAATTCGGAGACCCAGTACTTC. Using reference TRBV5-1 and TRBJ2-5 for the parts outside the CDR3, the full variable domain is KAGVTQTPRYLIKTRGQQVTLSCSPISGHRSVSWYQQTPGQGLQFLFEYFSETQRNKGNFPGRFSGRQFSNSRSEMNVSTLELGDSALYLCASSLALGNSETQYFGPGTRLLVL.

The gene calls are TRBV6-5 and TRBJ2-1; 11 bases align to TRBD2. The germline V gene has CDR1 MNHEY and CDR2 SVGAGI. The CDR3 spans 15 residues. The V segment lost 2 bases and the J segment 7 bases; nucleotides outside the gene matches: 4. The CDR3 region has the DNA TGTGCCAGCAGTTACAGGGGACTAGCGGTAAATGAGCAGTTCTTC. This sequence encodes CASSYRGLAVNEQFF.

This chain uses TRBV9 with TRBJ2-1; a possible D gene is TRBD2 (6 bases). V gave up 4 bases and J gave up 8 bases, with 19 bases separating them. This CDR3 is built from 15 residues. CDR1 is SGDLS, CDR2 YYNGEE, per germline. The CDR3 spells CASSFDIRGGDEQFF. CDR3 nucleotides: TGTGCCAGCAGCTTTGATATACGGGGAGGCGATGAGCAGTTCTTC.

The chain joins TRBV28 to TRBJ2-5, with 8 bases identical to TRBD2. Trimming cost V 5 bases and J 5 bases; bases outside gene matches: 7. CDR1 and CDR2 from the germline V gene are MDHEN and SYDVKM. The CDR3 totals 14 residues. The CDR3 DNA reads as TGTGCCAGCAGTCTAGGCGGGAGGTCTGAGACCCAGTACTTC. It specifies CASSLGGRSETQYF.

The V and J genes are TRBV6-5 and TRBJ2-7; maybe TRBD1 (6 bases). Looked up from germline, CDR1 is MNHEY and CDR2 is SVGAGI. The CDR3 consists of 14 residues. V gave up 0 bases and J gave up 2 bases, with 8 bases separating them. CDR3 loop: CASSYSQGTYEQYF. The CDR3 DNA reads as TGTGCCAGCAGTTACTCACAGGGAACCTACGAGCAGTACTTC.

J is TRBJ1-1 and V is TRBV29-1; D remains ambiguous. The CDR3 covers 10 residues. The germline V gene encodes CDR1 SQVTM and CDR2 ANQGSEA. Trimming took off 1 base at V and 4 bases at J, with 1 base between the two ends. The CDR3 region is CSVEVTEAFF. The CDR3 coding sequence is TGCAGCGTTGAAGTCACTGAAGCTTTCTTT.

The chain combines TRBV6-1 with TRBJ1-4; unclear D gene. Germline assignment: CDR1 MNHNS and CDR2 SASEGT. Trimming removed 7 bases at V and 10 bases at J, with 16 bases between. This CDR3 has 13 amino acids. The CDR3 sequence: CASTRMVDGKLFF. The CDR3 DNA is TGTGCCAGCACCCGTATGGTAGATGGAAAACTGTTTTTT.

The chain has TRBV15 and TRBJ2-7, with D tentatively TRBD1 or TRBD2 (5 bases each). Per the germline V gene, CDR1 is LNHNV and CDR2 is YYDKDF (reference sequence). Trimming took 5 bases from V and 1 from J, leaving 15 bases between them. The CDR3 covers 15 residues. In DNA form, the CDR3 reads TGTGCCACCAGCTTTTCCGGGACGGAGTCCTACGAGCAGTACTTC. Protein product: CATSFSGTESYEQYF.

To note about this clone: Other DNA sequences in the sample encode the same CDR3. The chain has TRBV28 and TRBJ1-1; 8 positions match TRBD1. This CDR3 is 14 amino acids long. V was pared by 3 bases and J by 4 bases, with 4 bases of the junction left unmatched. Germline lookup yields CDR1 MDHEN and CDR2 SYDVKM. The CDR3 loop reads CASSLTGVGTEAFF. In DNA, the CDR3 is TGTGCCAGCAGTTTGACAGGGGTGGGCACTGAAGCTTTCTTT.

The gene calls are TRBV7-9 and TRBJ2-1; TRBD1 might be the D (6 bases). The CDR3 runs 17 residues. V lost 0 bases and J lost 8, with 20 bases in between. CDR1 is SEHNR and CDR2 is FQNEAQ in the germline V gene (reference sequence). The CDR3 bases are TGTGCCAGCAGCTTAGCAGTTATTGGGGGCGCAAGCCATGAGCAGTTCTTC. As protein: CASSLAVIGGASHEQFF.

V gene TRBV9 combines with J gene TRBJ1-4; tentative D call: TRBD1 (5 bases). CDR1 SGDLS and CDR2 YYNGEE come from the germline V gene. The V and J ends lost 4 bases and 2 bases respectively, with 12 bases between them. This CDR3 has 15 amino acids. The CDR3 DNA is TGTGCCAGCAGCTTTGGGACCGAGACTAATGAAAAACTGTTTTTT. This codes for CASSFGTETNEKLFF.